The entry below describes one TCR beta chain. Germline V gene data show CDR1 as SNHLY and CDR2 as FYNNEI. V lost 6 bases, J lost 2 bases, and 11 bases lay in between. The CDR3 loop spans 15 amino acids. The entry originates in a study of long-term antiretroviral therapy in people with HIV. At the level of the study: Samples from the earliest time points predate the 2015 immediate-ART recommendation by about a decade.

It was version v3.0 of the immunoSEQ assay that was run at survey level. Samples were sequenced targeting about 40,000-50,000 T-cell genomes each. Sequencing was performed with immunoSEQ multiplex PCR; in TCRdb, only in-frame clones are kept and a portion is missing. The sample records around 33,000 clones, 65% to 90% being singletons. The input for sequencing was unsorted PBMCs, taken 0.3 years after starting antiretroviral therapy. The sequence was collected from a young man with HIV. The genes are TRBV2 and TRBJ1-6, with D possibly being TRBD1 (5 bases). The CDR3: CASRFSTAYNSPLHF. Written as DNA, the CDR3 is TGTGCCAGCAGATTTTCGACAGCCTATAATTCACCCCTCCACTTT.